This T cell receptor (beta chain) was sequenced in a study of control samples from healthy donors and cancer patients. Clones were read by immunoSEQ multiplex PCR, and TCRdb kept only the in-frame ones, dropping some. The sample holds approximately 40,000 clones, around 90% seen once. V was cut by 6 bases and J by 6 bases, with 17 bases left in between. Germline CDR1 and CDR2: LNHDA and SQIVND (reference sequence). This CDR3 is built from 15 residues. This receptor was taken from a woman in her fifties or sixties in good health. The chain couples TRBV19 to TRBJ1-4; a possible D gene is TRBD1 (6 bases). Sequenced sample: blood. The CDR3: CASSRFRGTDEKLFF. DNA for the CDR3: TGTGCCAGTAGCCGATTCAGGGGTACCGATGAAAAACTGTTTTTT.